The TCR beta chain under discussion was sequenced for a study of identical twins' blood T cells. A few counts support this clonotype. The CDR3 spans 15 residues. The trim removed 6 bases at V and 9 bases at J, leaving 9 bases unmatched. CDR1 and CDR2 from the germline V gene are MNHEY and SVGAGI. MiXCR, applied by TCRdb to the 5' RACE reads, yields one record per CDR3 protein. Of 350,000 to 400,000 distinct CDR3 sequences in the sample, 28% were seen once. This sequence joins TRBV6-5 and TRBJ2-1; TRBD2 matches 12 bases. Sequenced: PBMCs. This receptor was taken from a woman aged 18 to 55 in good health. The chain's CDR3 is CASSPTSGSHFEQFF. The CDR3 coding sequence is TGTGCCAGCAGCCCGACTAGCGGGAGTCATTTTGAGCAGTTCTTC.